This TCR beta chain derives from a study of CD8+CD57+ T cells in acquired aplastic anemia. This CDR3 has 13 amino acids. Germline V gene data show CDR1 as KGHDR and CDR2 as SFDVKD. V dropped 4 bases and J dropped 6 bases, with 10 bases sitting between them. Patients who underwent sequencing had shown CD8+CD57+ cell expansion by flow cytometry. The use of genomic DNA as template underpinned the TCR beta VDJ and CDR3 profiling. TCRdb ran MiXCR on the reads and lists one entry per CDR3 protein. The data show roughly 220,000 distinct CDR3 sequences, with roughly 60% seen just once and around 50% held by the top ten.

The chain is built from TRBV24-1 and TRBJ2-3; D is unclear. The sequence derives from a human donor with aplastic anemia. Specimen: sorted CD4+, CD8+, or CD8+CD57+ T cells (not recorded which) from PBMCs. The CDR3: CATSDYDGDTQYF. DNA for the CDR3: TGTGCCACCAGTGACTATGACGGGGATACGCAGTATTTT.